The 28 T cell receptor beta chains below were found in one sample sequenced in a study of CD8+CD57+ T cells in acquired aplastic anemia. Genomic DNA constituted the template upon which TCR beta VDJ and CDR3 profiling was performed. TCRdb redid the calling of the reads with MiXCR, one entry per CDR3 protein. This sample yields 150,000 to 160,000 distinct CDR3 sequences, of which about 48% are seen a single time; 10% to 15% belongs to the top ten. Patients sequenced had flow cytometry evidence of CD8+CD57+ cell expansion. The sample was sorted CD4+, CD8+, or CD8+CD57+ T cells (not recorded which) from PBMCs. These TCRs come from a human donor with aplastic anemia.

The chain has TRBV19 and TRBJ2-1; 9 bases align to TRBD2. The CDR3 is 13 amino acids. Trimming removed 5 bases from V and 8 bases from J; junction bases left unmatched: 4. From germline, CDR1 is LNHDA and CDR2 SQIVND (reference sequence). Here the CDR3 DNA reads TGTGCCAGTAGTGTGGGACTAGCATATGAGCAGTTCTTC. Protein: CASSVGLAYEQFF.

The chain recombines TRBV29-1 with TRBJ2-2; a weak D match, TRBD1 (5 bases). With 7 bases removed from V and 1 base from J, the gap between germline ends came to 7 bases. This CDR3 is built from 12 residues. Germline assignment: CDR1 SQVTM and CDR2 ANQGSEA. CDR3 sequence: CSARGNTGELFF. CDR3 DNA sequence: TGCAGCGCTAGGGGGAACACCGGGGAGCTGTTTTTT.

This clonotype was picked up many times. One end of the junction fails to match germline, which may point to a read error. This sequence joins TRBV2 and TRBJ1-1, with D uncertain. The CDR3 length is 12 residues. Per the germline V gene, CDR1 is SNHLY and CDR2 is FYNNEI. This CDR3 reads CASGETRAEAFF. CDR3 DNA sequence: TGTGCCAGCGGTGAGACACGCGCTGAAGCTTTCTTT.

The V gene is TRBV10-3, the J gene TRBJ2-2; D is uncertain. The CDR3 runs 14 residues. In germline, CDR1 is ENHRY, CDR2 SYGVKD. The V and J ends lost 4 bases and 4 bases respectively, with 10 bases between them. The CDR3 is CAISALDATGELFF. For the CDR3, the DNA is TGTGCCATCAGTGCGCTGGACGCCACCGGGGAGCTGTTTTTT.

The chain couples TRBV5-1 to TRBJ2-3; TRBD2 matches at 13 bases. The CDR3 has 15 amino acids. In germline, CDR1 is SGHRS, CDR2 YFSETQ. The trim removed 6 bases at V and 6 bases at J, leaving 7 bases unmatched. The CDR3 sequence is CASMTPGLAGDTQYF. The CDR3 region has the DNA TGCGCCAGCATGACGCCGGGACTAGCGGGGGATACGCAGTATTTT.

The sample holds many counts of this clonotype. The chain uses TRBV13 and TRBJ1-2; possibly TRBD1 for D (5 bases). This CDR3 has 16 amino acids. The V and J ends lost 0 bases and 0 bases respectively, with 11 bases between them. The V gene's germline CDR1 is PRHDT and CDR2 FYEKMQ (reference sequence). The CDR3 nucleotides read TGTGCCAGCAGCTTAGGCCGGGGGTGGACTAACTATGGCTACACCTTC. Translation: CASSLGRGWTNYGYTF.

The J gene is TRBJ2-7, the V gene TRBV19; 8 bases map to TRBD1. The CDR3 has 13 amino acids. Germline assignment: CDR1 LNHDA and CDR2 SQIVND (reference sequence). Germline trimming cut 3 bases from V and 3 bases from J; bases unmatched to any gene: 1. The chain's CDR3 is CASSITGGYEQYF. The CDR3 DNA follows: TGTGCCAGTAGTATCACAGGGGGCTACGAGCAGTACTTC.

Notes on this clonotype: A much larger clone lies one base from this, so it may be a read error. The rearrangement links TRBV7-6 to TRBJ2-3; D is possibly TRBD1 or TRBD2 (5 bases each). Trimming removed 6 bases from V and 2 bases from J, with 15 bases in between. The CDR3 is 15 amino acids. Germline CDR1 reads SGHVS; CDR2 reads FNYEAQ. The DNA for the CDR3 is TGTGCCAGCAGTTCACCCAACGGGGCCACAGATACGCAGTATTTT. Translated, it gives CASSSPNGATDTQYF.

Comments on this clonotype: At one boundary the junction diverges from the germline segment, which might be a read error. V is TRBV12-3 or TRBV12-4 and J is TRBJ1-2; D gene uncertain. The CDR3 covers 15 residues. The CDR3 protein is CATSDPSWPNYGYTF. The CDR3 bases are TGTGCCACCAGTGATCCCTCCTGGCCAAACTATGGCTACACCTTC.

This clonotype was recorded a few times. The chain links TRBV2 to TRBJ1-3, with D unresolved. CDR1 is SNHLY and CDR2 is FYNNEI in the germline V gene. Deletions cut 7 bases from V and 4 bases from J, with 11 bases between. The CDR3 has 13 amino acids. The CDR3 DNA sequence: TGTGCCAGCACCCCGAAGCAGGGAAACACCATATATTTT. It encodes CASTPKQGNTIYF.

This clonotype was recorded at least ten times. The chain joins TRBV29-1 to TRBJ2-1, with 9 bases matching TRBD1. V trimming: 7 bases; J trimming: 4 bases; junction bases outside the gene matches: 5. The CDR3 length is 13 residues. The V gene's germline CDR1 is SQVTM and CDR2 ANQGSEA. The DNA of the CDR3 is TGCAGCGCCCGGACAGGGGCGTACAATGAGCAGTTCTTC. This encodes CSARTGAYNEQFF.

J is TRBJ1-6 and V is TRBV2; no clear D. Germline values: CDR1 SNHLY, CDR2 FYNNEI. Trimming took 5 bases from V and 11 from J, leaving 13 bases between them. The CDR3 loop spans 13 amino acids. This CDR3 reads CASSSTWGTPLHF. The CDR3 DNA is TGTGCCAGCAGTTCCACGTGGGGAACACCCCTCCACTTT.

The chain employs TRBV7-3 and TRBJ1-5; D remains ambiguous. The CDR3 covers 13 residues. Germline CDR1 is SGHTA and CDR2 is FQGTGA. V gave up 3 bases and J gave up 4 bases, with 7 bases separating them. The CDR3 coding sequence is TGTGCCAGCAGCTTCCCCGGGAATCAGCCCCAGCATTTT. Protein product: CASSFPGNQPQHF.

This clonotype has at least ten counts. In DNA, the CDR3 is TGTGCCAGCAGCGTAACTCCGGGACAGGGCTACGAGCAGTACTTC. This encodes CASSVTPGQGYEQYF. V usage is TRBV9 and J usage is TRBJ2-7; 9 nucleotides line up with TRBD1. The V and J ends lost 1 base and 3 bases, in that order; junction bases with no gene match: 5. CDR3 size: 15 residues. Germline V CDR1 and CDR2: SGDLS, YYNGEE. The full variable domain, in which reference TRBV9 and TRBJ2-7 provide the parts outside the CDR3, is DSGVTQTPKHLITATGQRVTLRCSPRSGDLSVYWYQQSLDQGLQFLIQYYNGEERAKGNILERFSAQQFPDLHSELNLSSLELGDSALYFCASSVTPGQGYEQYFGPGTRLTVT.

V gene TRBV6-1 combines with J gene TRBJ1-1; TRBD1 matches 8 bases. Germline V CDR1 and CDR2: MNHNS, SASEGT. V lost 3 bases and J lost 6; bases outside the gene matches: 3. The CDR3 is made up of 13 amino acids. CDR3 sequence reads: CASSDLDRAEAFF. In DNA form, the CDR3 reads TGTGCCAGCAGTGATTTGGACAGGGCTGAAGCTTTCTTT.

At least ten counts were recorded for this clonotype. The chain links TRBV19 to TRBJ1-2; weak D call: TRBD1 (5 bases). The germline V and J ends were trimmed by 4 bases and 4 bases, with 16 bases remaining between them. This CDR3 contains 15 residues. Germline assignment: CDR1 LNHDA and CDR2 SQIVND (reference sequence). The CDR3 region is CASSTREGSLYGYTF. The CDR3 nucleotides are TGTGCCAGTAGTACTAGAGAGGGGTCGCTCTATGGCTACACCTTC.

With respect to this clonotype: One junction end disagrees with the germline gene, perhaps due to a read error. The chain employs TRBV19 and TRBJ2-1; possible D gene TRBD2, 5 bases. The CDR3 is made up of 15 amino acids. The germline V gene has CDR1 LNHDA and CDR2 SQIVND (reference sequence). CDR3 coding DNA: TGTGCCGGTAGTATAAACAGCGGTTATTCCAATGAGCAGTTCTTC. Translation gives CAGSINSGYSNEQFF. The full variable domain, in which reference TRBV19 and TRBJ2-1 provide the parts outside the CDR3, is DGGITQSPKYLFRKEGQNVTLSCEQNLNHDAMYWYRQDPGQGLRLIYYSQIVNDFQKGDIAEGYSVSREKKESFPLTVTSAQKNPTAFYLCAGSINSGYSNEQFFGPGTRLTVL.

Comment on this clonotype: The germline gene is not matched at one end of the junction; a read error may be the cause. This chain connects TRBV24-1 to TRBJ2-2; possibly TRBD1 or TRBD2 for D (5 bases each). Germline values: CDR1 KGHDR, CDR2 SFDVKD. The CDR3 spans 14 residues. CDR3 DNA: TGTGCCACCAGGGGGCCGGGGAACACCGGGGTGCTGTTTTTT. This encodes CATRGPGNTGVLFF.

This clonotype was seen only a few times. As DNA, the CDR3 is TGTGCCAGCAGCTCGAGTATGGGGGCCACTGAAGCTTTCTTT. It encodes CASSSSMGATEAFF. The genes are TRBV11-2 and TRBJ1-1; tentatively, D is TRBD1 (6 bases). CDR1 is SGHAT and CDR2 is FQNNGV in the germline V gene. V gave up 4 bases and J gave up 4 bases, with 13 bases separating them. The CDR3 length is 14 residues.

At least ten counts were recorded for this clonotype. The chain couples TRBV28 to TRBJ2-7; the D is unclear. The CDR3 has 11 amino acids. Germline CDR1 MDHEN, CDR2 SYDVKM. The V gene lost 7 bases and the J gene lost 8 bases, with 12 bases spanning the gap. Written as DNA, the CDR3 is TGTGCCAGCACCACCCCGGGTCAGCAGTACTTC. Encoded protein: CASTTPGQQYF.

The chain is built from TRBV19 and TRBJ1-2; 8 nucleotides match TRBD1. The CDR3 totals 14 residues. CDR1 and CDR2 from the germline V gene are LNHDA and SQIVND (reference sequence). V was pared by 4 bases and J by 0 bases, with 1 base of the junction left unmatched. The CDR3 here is CASSTTGANYGYTF. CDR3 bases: TGTGCCAGTAGTACGACAGGGGCTAACTATGGCTACACCTTC.

In nucleotides, the CDR3 is TGCAGTGCTAGAGAAAGGGCTGCGGGGCAGGGAGGGCGTTGGAATGAGCAGTTCTTC. Amino acids: CSARERAAGQGGRWNEQFF. The chain links TRBV20-1 to TRBJ2-1, with 7 nucleotides matching TRBD2. In germline, CDR1 is DFQATT, CDR2 SNEGSKA (reference sequence). V gave up 0 bases and J gave up 7 bases; unmatched junction bases: 21. The CDR3 consists of 19 residues.

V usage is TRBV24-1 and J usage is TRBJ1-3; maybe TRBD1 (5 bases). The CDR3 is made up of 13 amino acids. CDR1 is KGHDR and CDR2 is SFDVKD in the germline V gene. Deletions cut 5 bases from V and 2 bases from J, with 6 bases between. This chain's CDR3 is CATSAGTGNTIYF. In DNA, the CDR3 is TGTGCCACCAGTGCAGGGACTGGAAACACCATATATTTT.

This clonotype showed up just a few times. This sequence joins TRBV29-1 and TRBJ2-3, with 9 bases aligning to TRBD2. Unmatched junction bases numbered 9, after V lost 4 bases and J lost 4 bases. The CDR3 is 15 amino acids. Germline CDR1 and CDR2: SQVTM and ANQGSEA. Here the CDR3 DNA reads TGCAGCGTTGGGATGGGACTAGCCGGGGCAGATACGCAGTATTTT. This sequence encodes CSVGMGLAGADTQYF.

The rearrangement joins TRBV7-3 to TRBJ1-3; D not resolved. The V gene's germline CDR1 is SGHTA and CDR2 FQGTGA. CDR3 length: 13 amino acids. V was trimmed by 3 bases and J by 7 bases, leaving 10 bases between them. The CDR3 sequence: CASSLESGNTIYF. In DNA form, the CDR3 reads TGTGCCAGCAGCTTGGAGAGTGGCAACACCATATATTTT.

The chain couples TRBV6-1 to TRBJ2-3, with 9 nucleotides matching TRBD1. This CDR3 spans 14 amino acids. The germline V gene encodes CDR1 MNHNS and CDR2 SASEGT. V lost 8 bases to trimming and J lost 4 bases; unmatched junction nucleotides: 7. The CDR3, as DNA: TGTGCCAGCCTCCCCGGGACAGGGTCAGATACGCAGTATTTT. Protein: CASLPGTGSDTQYF.

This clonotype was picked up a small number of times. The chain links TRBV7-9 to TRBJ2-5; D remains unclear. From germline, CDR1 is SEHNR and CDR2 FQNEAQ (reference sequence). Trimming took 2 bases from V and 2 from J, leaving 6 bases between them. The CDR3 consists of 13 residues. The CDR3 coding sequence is TGTGCCAGCAGCTTACCCCCACAAGAGACCCAGTACTTC. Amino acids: CASSLPPQETQYF.

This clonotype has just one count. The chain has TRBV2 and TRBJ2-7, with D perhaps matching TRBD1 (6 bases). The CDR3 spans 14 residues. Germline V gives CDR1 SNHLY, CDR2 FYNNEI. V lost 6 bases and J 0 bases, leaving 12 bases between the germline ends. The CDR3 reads CASRADSSSYEQYF. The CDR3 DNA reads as TGTGCCAGCAGGGCGGACAGCAGCTCCTACGAGCAGTACTTC.